The text below deals with one TCR beta chain. No antigen is known for it. MiXCR, run by TCRdb on the RACE reads, gives a single entry per CDR3 protein. The repertoire consists of fewer than 150,000 distinct CDR3 sequences, with roughly 13% occurring once and the leading ten covering approximately 2.8%. Trimming removed 4 bases at V and 2 bases at J, with 16 bases between. The CDR3 is 15 residues long. Germline V lookup: CDR1 SGHRS, CDR2 YFSETQ. These data are taken from a study of human T cells and chemical hapten exposure. As for the study in general: Application of 0.01% DPC to the upper back was done by patch test, with a reading at 6 days. General study results and limits: Patch test score rose with PT1 expanded TCRs, significant at 8, 16, 32, not 4.

The time point is: pre-sensitization, week 0. As for treatment: therapeutic diphenylcyclopropenone sensitization with weekly scalp DPC. Blood collection took place prior to placing each patch test. The V gene is TRBV5-1, the J gene TRBJ2-7, with TRBD1 as a possible D gene (6 bases). This receptor was taken from a woman aged 18-35 years with alopecia areata. Some clones in this sample may be carry-over from other donors' samples. Sequencing used whole blood, obtained in connection with sensitization to the hapten diphenylcyclopropenone (DPC). In DNA form, the CDR3 reads TGCGCCAGCAGCGCGGACAGCCTTCAGCCCTACGAGCAGTACTTC. Protein: CASSADSLQPYEQYF. The entire variable domain, with the rest obtained from reference TRBV5-1 and TRBJ2-7, is as follows: KAGVTQTPRYLIKTRGQQVTLSCSPISGHRSVSWYQQTPGQGLQFLFEYFSETQRNKGNFPGRFSGRQFSNSRSEMNVSTLELGDSALYLCASSADSLQPYEQYFGPGTRLTVT.